This note documents a single T cell receptor beta chain sequence. Antigen unknown. The CDR3 has 18 residues. This sample was included in a study of cytomegalovirus exposure and HLA in healthy donors. About the study: The roughly 130 validation repertoires used the same platform as the roughly 670 first-cohort repertoires, a later analysis reported. Study-level points and caveats: Generally TCR sequences proved uncommon, though certain public TCRs appeared in numerous donors. Among TCR beta chains, those listed as cytomegalovirus-associated numbered roughly 150. Researchers reported that a few CMV-associated chains were confirmed in vitro as CMV antigen-specific.

Here immunoSEQ multiplex PCR was the method, and the copy in TCRdb shows in-frame clones only, minus some. Here the sample spans over 150,000 clones, approximately 89% being singletons. This receptor was taken from a man aged 18 to 30 in good health and CMV-seropositive. The chain employs TRBV21-1 and TRBJ2-2; TRBD2, as called in the table, went unchecked against the DNA. TRBV21-1 is designated a pseudogene. Source material: PBMCs. In DNA form, the CDR3 reads TGTGCCAGCAGCCCCCCCGGACTAGCGGGAGGGGACACCGGGGAGCTGTTTTTT. Its translation: CASSPPGLAGGDTGELFF.